The next 19 T cell receptor beta chains were all read from a single sample in a study of beta chain features in type 1 diabetes. Expressed TCRB transcripts got sequenced, as all isolated RNA was reverse transcribed. Here immunoSEQ multiplex PCR was the method, and the copy in TCRdb shows in-frame clones only, minus some. The table shows fewer than 200,000 clones, with about 8.1% occurring only once. Input material: central memory CD4+ T cells from blood. The receptor set was obtained from a man aged 18 to 30 in good health.

A few counts support this clone. The chain recombines TRBV12-5 with TRBJ2-5, with TRBD1 matching 10 bases. V shed 6 bases and J 5 bases; nucleotides not matched to a gene: 9. CDR1 and CDR2 from the germline V gene are LGHNT and FRNRAP. The CDR3 extends over 15 amino acids. The CDR3 region is CASGPGQGEGETQYF. The CDR3 DNA sequence: TGTGCTAGTGGACCCGGACAGGGGGAAGGGGAGACCCAGTACTTC.

The chain combines TRBV28 with TRBJ2-3; TRBD1 might be the D (5 bases). This CDR3 has 17 residues. CDR1 and CDR2 from the germline V gene are MDHEN and SYDVKM. Trimming removed 8 bases from V and 5 bases from J, with 26 bases in between. In nucleotides, the CDR3 is TGTGCCAGCTCTCCCCCCCCCGTAGGGGTCGCCCAAGATACGCAGTATTTT. This codes for CASSPPPVGVAQDTQYF.

Regarding this clone: At one end, the junction sequence differs from germline, possibly due to a read error. The chain links TRBV4-2 to TRBJ2-1, with D perhaps TRBD2 (5 bases). The CDR3 sequence is 15 residues long. Looked up from germline, CDR1 is LGHNA and CDR2 is YNFKEQ. The CDR3 DNA sequence: TGTGCCAACAGCCAAGATAAGCGGAGACGGGATGAGCAGTTCTTC. As protein: CANSQDKRRRDEQFF.

This clone was counted between two and nine times. V is TRBV21-1 and J is TRBJ2-7; TRBD1 is the table's D call, not checked against the DNA. TRBV21-1 is a pseudogene locus. This CDR3 spans 17 amino acids. The CDR3 region has the DNA TGTGCCAGCAATGGGCGGAGGACAGCGGCGAAATCCTACGAGCAGTACTTC. Residues: CASNGRRTAAKSYEQYF.

The V and J genes are TRBV30 and TRBJ1-4; D gene ambiguous. Germline V gene lookup returns CDR1 GTSNPN and CDR2 SVGIG (reference sequence). Trimming shortened V by 4 bases and J by 6 bases, and 18 bases separated the two germline ends. The CDR3 length is 15 residues. Here the CDR3 reads CAWIPGRALDEKLFF. CDR3 bases: TGTGCCTGGATCCCTGGGAGGGCACTGGATGAAAAACTGTTTTTT.

V gene TRBV7-2 combines with J gene TRBJ2-7; 10 nucleotides agree with TRBD1. The germline V gene encodes CDR1 SGHTA and CDR2 FQGNSA. With V trimmed by 0 bases and J by 3 bases, 2 bases remained unmatched. The CDR3 sequence is 15 residues long. CDR3 DNA sequence: TGTGCCAGCAGCTTAGCTGGGACAGGGGACTACGAGCAGTACTTC. This encodes CASSLAGTGDYEQYF.

This chain uses TRBV11-2 with TRBJ2-7; D unresolved. Germline V gene lookup returns CDR1 SGHAT and CDR2 FQNNGV. Trimming took 2 bases from V and 0 from J, leaving 8 bases between them. The CDR3 consists of 14 residues. This CDR3 is CASSLLVGSYEQYF. CDR3 nucleotides: TGTGCCAGCAGCTTACTGGTCGGCTCCTACGAGCAGTACTTC.

The rearrangement uses TRBV4-2 and TRBJ2-1; 9 nucleotides match TRBD1. The CDR3 runs to 19 residues. The ends lost 0 bases at V and 7 bases at J; junction bases unmatched: 16. Germline CDR1 reads LGHNA; CDR2 reads YNFKEQ. The CDR3 region has the DNA TGTGCCAGCAGCCAAGAATTGCCTCGGGGACAGGGCCCTAGGAATGAGCAGTTCTTC. It codes for CASSQELPRGQGPRNEQFF.

This clone was seen repeatedly, ten times or more. This chain links TRBV7-9 with TRBJ2-7, with 8 positions matching TRBD1. With V trimmed by 2 bases and J by 3 bases, 3 bases remained unmatched. The CDR3 loop spans 14 amino acids. Germline V gene data show CDR1 as SEHNR and CDR2 as FQNEAQ (reference sequence). The CDR3 DNA follows: TGTGCCAGCAGCTTACAGGGGGCGCGCTACGAGCAGTACTTC. Its protein is CASSLQGARYEQYF.

The chain combines TRBV15 with TRBJ2-7, with 8 positions matching TRBD1. V gave up 5 bases and J gave up 5 bases; unmatched junction bases: 11. This CDR3 contains 15 residues. Germline V lookup: CDR1 LNHNV, CDR2 YYDKDF (reference sequence). The CDR3 DNA is TGTGCCACCAGCTCACGGACAGGGTTGTATGACGAGCAGTACTTC. Its protein is CATSSRTGLYDEQYF.

This clone came up a few times. The genes are TRBV7-8 and TRBJ2-5; D not certain. This CDR3 is built from 16 residues. Trimming took 5 bases from V and 2 from J, leaving 18 bases between them. Germline V gives CDR1 SGHVS, CDR2 FQNEAQ. The CDR3 protein is CASSLNGPSSQETQYF. CDR3 DNA: TGTGCCAGCAGCCTAAATGGGCCAAGTTCGCAAGAGACCCAGTACTTC.

The sample holds a few counts of this clone. In DNA, the CDR3 is TGTGCCAGCAGCCTGACAGGGTCGGCCAAAAACATTCAGTACTTC. Its protein is CASSLTGSAKNIQYF. The V gene is TRBV11-2, the J gene TRBJ2-4; 7 nucleotides line up with TRBD1. The V gene's germline CDR1 is SGHAT and CDR2 FQNNGV. V dropped 5 bases and J dropped 1; count of bases not matched to a gene: 5. The CDR3 covers 15 residues.

The chain carries TRBV7-3 and TRBJ2-3; 9 nucleotides agree with TRBD2. Germline V gene lookup returns CDR1 SGHTA and CDR2 FQGTGA. Trimming cost V 2 bases and J 3 bases; bases outside gene matches: 6. The CDR3 runs 16 residues. The DNA of the CDR3 is TGTGCCAGCAGCTTATATGGTAGCGGGAGAACAGATACGCAGTATTTT. Amino acids: CASSLYGSGRTDTQYF.

This chain links TRBV7-2 with TRBJ1-5; no reliable D call. The CDR3 is made up of 14 amino acids. V lost 3 bases and J lost 6, with 12 bases in between. Germline V lookup: CDR1 SGHTA, CDR2 FQGNSA. CDR3 bases: TGTGCCAGCAGCTTTGGTCCCGGACTTCAGCCCCAGCATTTT. It encodes CASSFGPGLQPQHF. The full variable domain, with the rest looked up from reference TRBV7-2 and TRBJ1-5, is GAGVSQSPSNKVTEKGKDVELRCDPISGHTALYWYRQSLGQGLEFLIYFQGNSAPDKSGLPSDRFSAERTGGSVSTLTIQRTQQEDSAVYLCASSFGPGLQPQHFGDGTRLSIL.

Many counts were recorded for this clone. This CDR3 reads CSVAGGNGEQYF. CDR3 sequence (DNA): TGCAGCGTTGCGGGGGGGAATGGCGAGCAGTACTTC. The gene calls are TRBV29-1 and TRBJ2-7, with 8 bases identical to TRBD2. V gave up 4 bases and J gave up 6 bases; unmatched junction bases: 5. This CDR3 contains 12 residues. From germline, CDR1 is SQVTM and CDR2 ANQGSEA.

V usage is TRBV7-9 and J usage is TRBJ2-7; unclear D gene. The CDR3 is 13 residues long. The V end was cut by 1 base, the J end by 9 bases, with 13 bases between. Germline-derived CDR1 and CDR2 are SEHNR and FQNEAQ (reference sequence). Here the CDR3 DNA reads TGTGCCAGCAGCTTAGAAGTAGGCGGTGGGCAGTACTTC. Amino acids: CASSLEVGGGQYF.

This chain links TRBV9 with TRBJ2-3, with 13 bases identical to TRBD2. There are 15 residues in the CDR3. CDR1 and CDR2 (germline): SGDLS, YYNGEE. The trim removed 0 bases at V and 10 bases at J, leaving 5 bases unmatched. The CDR3: CASSVGTSGGEPQYF. CDR3 nucleotide sequence: TGTGCCAGCAGCGTAGGAACTAGCGGGGGGGAGCCGCAGTATTTT.

This clone turned up a few times. CDR3 nucleotide sequence: TGTGCCAGCTCACCAAGGACAGGGAAGGGCGAGCAGTACTTC. It is translated as CASSPRTGKGEQYF. The V call is TRBV18, the J call TRBJ2-7, with 8 positions matching TRBD1. Per germline, CDR1 KGHSH and CDR2 LQKENI. Germline trimming cut 2 bases from V and 6 bases from J; bases unmatched to any gene: 6. This CDR3 is built from 14 residues.

Note on this clone: The sample contains more than one DNA sequence encoding this CDR3. The chain combines TRBV4-2 with TRBJ2-3; perhaps TRBD2 as D (6 bases). Trimming shortened V by 4 bases and J by 2 bases, and 7 bases separated the two germline ends. This CDR3 spans 13 amino acids. CDR1 is LGHNA, CDR2 YNFKEQ, per germline. This CDR3 reads CASSRGDTDTQYF. The CDR3 DNA sequence: TGTGCCAGCAGCCGGGGGGACACAGATACGCAGTATTTT.